This T cell receptor (beta chain) comes out of a study of read filtering for tumor transcriptome and immune sequencing. At the time of active disease, bone marrow was collected from every patient. Molecular barcoded adaptors covering alpha/delta and beta/gamma chains were used on approximately 400 ng RNA. TCRdb reanalysed the reads using MiXCR and keeps one entry per CDR3 protein. Among approximately 140,000 distinct CDR3 sequences listed, roughly 13% were seen once. Looked up from germline, CDR1 is SGHNT and CDR2 is YENEEA. The CDR3 contains 15 residues. V was clipped by 4 bases and J by 2 bases; unmatched bases: 8. As regards this clonotype: The antigen is undetermined.

Overall study results and limits: Roughly four fifths of IR-seq clonotypes had one read, totaling about 4% of reads; RNA-seq: 74.6% and 44.6%. Even smaller IR-seq throughput identified most shared clonotypes. IR-seq and RNA-seq agreed better without single-read clonotypes.

The rearrangement uses TRBV11-3 and TRBJ2-7; 7 positions agree with TRBD2. This receptor was obtained from a donor at least 40 years old with multiple myeloma. Specimen: a population of CD138-negative cells sorted from bone marrow. CDR3 protein: CASSSMGGGTYEQYF. CDR3 sequence (DNA): TGTGCCAGCAGCTCCATGGGGGGGGGTACCTACGAGCAGTACTTC.